One sample yielded the 14 T cell receptor beta chains listed below, sequenced in a study of technical replicates of blood from a handful of donors. Sequenced by immunoSEQ multiplex PCR; TCRdb stores in-frame clones only, minus some. The table has 14,000 or so clones, roughly 80% seen once. Sequenced material: PBMCs. The receptors derive from a human donor in good health.

V gene TRBV27 combines with J gene TRBJ1-5, with unresolved D. CDR3 size: 16 residues. Deletions cut 3 bases from V and 2 bases from J, with 14 bases between. Germline CDR1 and CDR2: MNHEY and SMNVEV (reference sequence). This chain's CDR3 is CASSLVGKGGNQPQHF. The CDR3, as DNA: TGTGCCAGCAGTTTGGTAGGGAAGGGAGGCAATCAGCCCCAGCATTTT.

DNA for the CDR3: TGTGCCAGTAAAGGGGAGAGACTAGCGGGAGTTATCACAGATACGCAGTATTTT. Its translation is CASKGERLAGVITDTQYF. V and J are TRBV19 and TRBJ2-3; TRBD2 aligns across 12 bases. Germline V gene data show CDR1 as LNHDA and CDR2 as SQIVND (reference sequence). V trimming: 7 bases; J trimming: 2 bases; junction bases outside the gene matches: 13. The CDR3 extends over 18 amino acids. Looking up the rest from reference TRBV19 and TRBJ2-3 gives the full variable domain: DGGITQSPKYLFRKEGQNVTLSCEQNLNHDAMYWYRQDPGQGLRLIYYSQIVNDFQKGDIAEGYSVSREKKESFPLTVTSAQKNPTAFYLCASKGERLAGVITDTQYFGPGTRLTVL.

V usage is TRBV28 and J usage is TRBJ2-1; TRBD2 matches 7 bases. J lost 3 bases, V lost 6 bases, and 8 bases had no gene match. Germline loops: CDR1 MDHEN, CDR2 SYDVKM. The CDR3 covers 15 residues. CDR3 DNA: TGTGCCAGCAGCCGCGGGTCTAGCGGCTACAATGAGCAGTTCTTC. It translates to CASSRGSSGYNEQFF.

The chain joins TRBV6-1 to TRBJ2-4; D call uncertain. The CDR3 is 13 amino acids. Trimming removed 2 bases from V and 8 bases from J, with 10 bases in between. The germline V gene encodes CDR1 MNHNS and CDR2 SASEGT. The CDR3 region has the DNA TGTGCCAGCAGTGAAACCAGGATTGACATTCAGTACTTC. This translates into CASSETRIDIQYF.

This chain joins TRBV4-2 and TRBJ2-7; D possibly corresponds to TRBD2 (6 bases). V gave up 0 bases and J gave up 3 bases, with 9 bases separating them. The CDR3 totals 14 residues. Germline V gives CDR1 LGHNA, CDR2 YNFKEQ. The CDR3 reads CASSQDLSGYEQYF. Here the CDR3 DNA reads TGTGCCAGCAGCCAAGACCTTAGCGGCTACGAGCAGTACTTC.

The chain has TRBV4-1 and TRBJ1-5; no clear D gene. Trimming stripped 0 bases from V and 3 bases from J, with 12 bases between. This CDR3 contains 16 residues. CDR1 is MGHRA, CDR2 YSYEKL, per germline. Written as DNA, the CDR3 is TGCGCCAGCAGCCAAGAAGTGCGGTCCCCCAATCAGCCCCAGCATTTT. Translation: CASSQEVRSPNQPQHF.

V is TRBV19 and J is TRBJ2-7; 12 nucleotides match TRBD2. The V segment lost 7 bases and the J segment 3 bases; nucleotides outside the gene matches: 7. The CDR3 loop spans 15 amino acids. Germline CDR1 and CDR2: LNHDA and SQIVND (reference sequence). This chain's CDR3 is CASTSTSGSFYEQYF. In nucleotides, the CDR3 is TGTGCCAGTACTTCGACTAGCGGGAGTTTCTACGAGCAGTACTTC.

V and J are TRBV28 and TRBJ2-4; TRBD2 aligns across 16 bases. With V trimmed by 3 bases and J by 5 bases, 7 bases remained unmatched. This CDR3 region has 18 residues. CDR1 is MDHEN, CDR2 SYDVKM, per germline. The CDR3 protein is CASSFSGLAGGPENIQYF. The CDR3 DNA is TGTGCCAGCAGTTTCTCGGGACTAGCGGGAGGGCCAGAAAACATTCAGTACTTC.

This sequence joins TRBV5-1 and TRBJ2-1; 7 bases line up with TRBD2. This CDR3 has 17 amino acids. The V and J ends lost 4 bases and 6 bases, in that order; junction bases with no gene match: 16. Germline V gene lookup returns CDR1 SGHRS and CDR2 YFSETQ. In DNA form, the CDR3 reads TGCGCCAGCAGCCAAGGACTAGATCTGAGTTGGAGCAATGAGCAGTTCTTC. Its protein is CASSQGLDLSWSNEQFF.

The rearrangement uses TRBV10-1 and TRBJ1-1; 7 nucleotides match TRBD1. This CDR3 is built from 13 residues. Germline V gives CDR1 WNHNN, CDR2 SYGVQD (reference sequence). Trimming at V came to 1 base and at J to 12 bases, leaving 8 bases not matched to a gene. CDR3 residues: CASSEYRDRLSFF. In DNA, the CDR3 is TGCGCCAGCAGTGAGTATCGGGACAGACTTTCTTTCTTT.

The rearrangement links TRBV15 to TRBJ1-5; D remains ambiguous. CDR1 is LNHNV and CDR2 is YYDKDF in the germline V gene (reference sequence). The germline V and J ends were trimmed by 0 bases and 2 bases, with 11 bases remaining between them. The CDR3 is made up of 16 amino acids. The CDR3 DNA reads as TGTGCCACCAGCAGAGAGTACAGCCCGGGCAATCAGCCCCAGCATTTT. This codes for CATSREYSPGNQPQHF.

This clone was seen once. The genes are TRBV30 and TRBJ2-5; D is possibly TRBD1 (6 bases). The germline V gene encodes CDR1 GTSNPN and CDR2 SVGIG (reference sequence). This CDR3 has 14 residues. The germline V and J ends were trimmed by 2 bases and 5 bases, with 15 bases remaining between them. In nucleotides, the CDR3 is TGTGCCTGGAGTTCTCGAGGCGACAGGGAGACCCAGTACTTC. Its protein product is CAWSSRGDRETQYF.

V is TRBV5-1 and J is TRBJ2-2; the match to TRBD1 covers 7 bases. The V gene end was trimmed by 4 bases and the J gene end by 5 bases; junction bases not matched to a gene: 5. Germline-derived CDR1 and CDR2 are SGHRS and YFSETQ. The CDR3 loop spans 14 amino acids. The chain's CDR3 is CASSVQGETGELFF. DNA for the CDR3: TGCGCCAGCAGCGTCCAGGGGGAGACCGGGGAGCTGTTTTTT. The complete variable domain, with remaining parts taken from reference TRBV5-1 and TRBJ2-2, reads KAGVTQTPRYLIKTRGQQVTLSCSPISGHRSVSWYQQTPGQGLQFLFEYFSETQRNKGNFPGRFSGRQFSNSRSEMNVSTLELGDSALYLCASSVQGETGELFFGEGSRLTVL.

This chain's CDR3 is CASSSTRDREGYTF. The CDR3 DNA reads as TGTGCCAGCAGCTCGACAAGGGACAGGGAGGGCTACACCTTC. The chain has TRBV5-4 and TRBJ1-2; 9 nucleotides line up with TRBD1. Germline V gene sequence: CDR1 SGHNT, CDR2 YYREEE (reference sequence). The CDR3 length is 14 residues. V lost 3 bases, J lost 8 bases, and 8 bases stayed unmatched.